Presented here are 17 T cell receptor beta chains from one specimen sequenced in a study of T cell responses to AZD1222 COVID-19 vaccine. Method: immunoSEQ multiplex PCR; TCRdb's copy keeps in-frame clones and lacks some. The top ten hold roughly 22% of the sample, which has approximately 100,000 clones, approximately 89% seen once. Here the sequenced sample was peripheral blood, taken on day 0 of AZD1222 vaccination. These receptors came from an adult in good health.

The rearrangement links TRBV28 to TRBJ1-5; D gene ambiguous. The CDR3 loop spans 12 amino acids. Trimming left V 5 bases short and J 5 bases short, with 7 bases between. The germline V gene has CDR1 MDHEN and CDR2 SYDVKM. The chain's CDR3 is CASSQIYQPQHF. The CDR3 DNA follows: TGTGCCAGCAGTCAAATATATCAGCCCCAGCATTTT.

The chain joins TRBV7-2 to TRBJ2-5; the match to TRBD2 covers 8 bases. Losses at the gene ends were 4 bases for V and 1 base for J; bases not matched to a gene: 8. Germline assignment: CDR1 SGHTA and CDR2 FQGNSA. The CDR3 sequence is 16 residues long. CDR3 protein: CASSSSSAGGQETQYF. CDR3 DNA: TGTGCCAGCAGCTCAAGTTCGGCGGGGGGCCAAGAGACCCAGTACTTC.

The V call is TRBV12-3 or TRBV12-4, the J call TRBJ2-3; the D is unclear. This CDR3 has 13 residues. Trimming removed 6 bases at V and 2 bases at J, with 9 bases between. In DNA, the CDR3 is TGTGCCAGCAGATTCCTGATCACAGATACGCAGTATTTT. Its protein product is CASRFLITDTQYF.

This clone was seen a few times. The chain links TRBV27 to TRBJ2-2, with D hard to call. The CDR3 runs 12 residues. Germline assignment: CDR1 MNHEY and CDR2 SMNVEV (reference sequence). The V end lost 7 bases, the J end lost 6 bases, and 9 bases lay between the germline ends. CDR3 loop: CASTPVSGELFF. DNA for the CDR3: TGTGCCAGCACCCCAGTCTCCGGGGAGCTGTTTTTT.

The chain is built from TRBV6-2 or TRBV6-3 and TRBJ1-2; D is perhaps TRBD1 (5 bases). Germline-derived CDR1 and CDR2 are MNHEY and SVGEGT. Trimming left V 4 bases short and J 5 bases short, with 11 bases between. The CDR3 extends over 13 amino acids. CDR3 nucleotide sequence: TGTGCCAGCAGTTCCTCAGGGTTATATGGCTACACCTTC. The encoded protein is CASSSSGLYGYTF.

This chain joins TRBV6-2 or TRBV6-3 and TRBJ2-7, with a tentative D call TRBD1 (5 bases). Germline loops: CDR1 MNHEY, CDR2 SVGEGT. The V and J ends lost 2 bases and 5 bases respectively, with 19 bases between them. The CDR3 runs to 16 residues. The CDR3 region has the DNA TGTGCCAGCAGTTACCCAAAACATCAGGGTTTCAACGAGCAGTACTTC. It is translated as CASSYPKHQGFNEQYF.

V is TRBV9 and J is TRBJ1-5; 8 bases fit TRBD1. CDR3 length equals 15 residues. Trimming removed 3 bases from V and 4 bases from J; junction bases left unmatched: 6. CDR1 is SGDLS and CDR2 is YYNGEE in the germline V gene. CDR3 loop: CASSAGTGKNQPQHF. CDR3 nucleotide sequence: TGTGCCAGCAGCGCCGGGACAGGCAAAAATCAGCCCCAGCATTTT.

This chain links TRBV11-2 with TRBJ2-7; D gene uncertain. Looked up from germline, CDR1 is SGHAT and CDR2 is FQNNGV. V was clipped by 5 bases and J by 0 bases, with 8 bases between them. The CDR3 is made up of 13 amino acids. CDR3 amino acids: CASSPFLSYEQYF. The CDR3 nucleotides read TGTGCCAGCAGCCCTTTCCTCTCCTACGAGCAGTACTTC.

The chain couples TRBV18 to TRBJ2-3; 10 positions match TRBD2. Germline CDR1 reads KGHSH; CDR2 reads LQKENI. J lost 1 base, V lost 2 bases, and 3 bases had no gene match. This CDR3 comprises 16 residues. The CDR3 spells CASSPIAGGGTDTQYF. CDR3 coding DNA: TGTGCCAGCTCACCAATAGCGGGAGGTGGCACAGATACGCAGTATTTT.

CDR3 nucleotide sequence: TGTGCCAGCAGGGCTACCGTCTCCTACGAGCAGTACTTC. Translating it yields CASRATVSYEQYF. The chain employs TRBV12-3 or TRBV12-4 and TRBJ2-7; D gene ambiguous. The V end was cut by 6 bases, the J end by 0 bases, with 9 bases between. The CDR3 is 13 residues long.

This clone was counted only a few times. The CDR3 nucleotides read TGTGCCAGCAGCGTAGTTGGTAGTTCTAATGAAAAACTGTTTTTT. Translation gives CASSVVGSSNEKLFF. This sequence joins TRBV9 and TRBJ1-4; D remains unclear. Trimming took off 0 bases at V and 3 bases at J, with 9 bases between the two ends. CDR1 and CDR2 (germline): SGDLS, YYNGEE. There are 15 residues in the CDR3.

V usage is TRBV7-8 and J usage is TRBJ2-2; no reliable D call. Germline values: CDR1 SGHVS, CDR2 FQNEAQ. With 4 bases removed from V and 1 base from J, the gap between germline ends came to 4 bases. CDR3 length: 13 residues. CDR3 DNA sequence: TGTGCCAGCAGCTGGGAGAACACCGGGGAGCTGTTTTTT. It translates to CASSWENTGELFF.

The CDR3 loop reads CAISEQGASTEAFF. CDR3 nucleotide sequence: TGTGCCATCAGTGAACAGGGGGCGAGCACTGAAGCTTTCTTT. This sequence joins TRBV10-3 and TRBJ1-1; 9 nucleotides match TRBD1. The CDR3 length is 14 residues. Germline CDR1 reads ENHRY; CDR2 reads SYGVKD. The junction had 3 bases not matched to a gene; V was cut back by 3 bases and J by 4 bases.

This clone was recorded once. The chain links TRBV6-4 to TRBJ1-1, with D uncertain. V was clipped by 3 bases and J by 0 bases, with 11 bases between them. The V gene's germline CDR1 is MRHNA and CDR2 SNTAGT. The CDR3 totals 15 residues. CDR3 residues: CASSESGEMNTEAFF. In nucleotides, the CDR3 is TGTGCCAGCAGTGAATCTGGGGAGATGAACACTGAAGCTTTCTTT.

The sample holds one count of this clone. The gene calls are TRBV27 and TRBJ2-1; TRBD2 matches at 9 bases. This CDR3 region has 16 residues. Germline CDR1 MNHEY, CDR2 SMNVEV (reference sequence). V shed 4 bases and J 8 bases; nucleotides not matched to a gene: 12. In DNA, the CDR3 is TGTGCCAGCAGTTCTCGACTAGCGGTGGTTCTCGATGAGCAGTTCTTC. Translated, it gives CASSSRLAVVLDEQFF.

Comment on this clone: The same CDR3 is also encoded by other DNA sequences in this sample. The gene calls are TRBV20-1 and TRBJ2-2, with D unresolved. V was pared by 3 bases and J by 6 bases, with 5 bases between. From germline, CDR1 is DFQATT and CDR2 SNEGSKA (reference sequence). The CDR3 spans 11 residues. CDR3 sequence reads: CSASLAGELFF. CDR3 nucleotides: TGCAGTGCTAGCCTAGCCGGGGAGCTGTTTTTT.

The chain couples TRBV19 to TRBJ2-1, with no clear D. This CDR3 contains 14 residues. Trimming left V 5 bases short and J 2 bases short, with 10 bases between. CDR1 and CDR2 (germline): LNHDA, SQIVND (reference sequence). The CDR3 region has the DNA TGTGCCAGTAGTTCTCGAGATACCTACAATGAGCAGTTCTTC. This sequence encodes CASSSRDTYNEQFF. Based on the CDR3 plus reference TRBV19 and TRBJ2-1, the full variable domain is DGGITQSPKYLFRKEGQNVTLSCEQNLNHDAMYWYRQDPGQGLRLIYYSQIVNDFQKGDIAEGYSVSREKKESFPLTVTSAQKNPTAFYLCASSSRDTYNEQFFGPGTRLTVL.